This T cell receptor beta chain was identified during a study of shared clonotypes between healthy human individuals. Regarding the study as a whole: Several donors showed sharing of approximately 4.7% of naive CD4 clonotypes. Clonotypes shared by all four donors outscored non-shared clonotypes in generation probability.

The method was immunoSEQ multiplex PCR; TCRdb's version includes in-frame clones alone and lacks a portion of them. This sample carries some 2.1 million clones, just over 90% of them seen once, and the ten largest clones take more than 1.5%. CDR3 size: 13 residues. Germline CDR1 is SNHLY and CDR2 is FYNNEI. V lost 6 bases to trimming and J lost 5 bases, with 11 bases between them. Naive CD8 cells were CD45RO-negative, positively selected for CCR7, excluding terminally differentiated effector memory CD45RA+ cells. There were no recent acute infections or vaccinations among the donors, who were healthy HIV-negative adults. All of the donors resided in Nashville, Tennessee, and each was a Caucasian adult. With respect to this clone: What it recognizes is unknown.

The sample consisted of naive CD8+ T cells from PBMCs. This chain connects TRBV2 to TRBJ2-1, with D tentatively TRBD1 (5 bases). The TCR sequence derives from a man in his late teens or twenties in good health. Some clones in this sample may be carry-over from other donors' samples. In DNA, the CDR3 is TGTGCCAGCAGAGGTCAGGGCGACAATGAGCAGTTCTTC. It is translated as CASRGQGDNEQFF.